This T cell receptor beta chain was identified during a study of shared clonotypes between healthy human individuals. Concerning this clone itself: Its specificity is not known. Distinct nucleotide sequences in the sample also encode this CDR3.

Study-level points and caveats: Naive subsets, compared against memory subsets, generally had larger estimated richness values. The four-donor shared clonotypes exceeded non-shared clonotypes in generation probability, with non-shared ones scoring lower.

Generated by immunoSEQ multiplex PCR, the TCRdb table keeps only in-frame clones and is missing some. The sample lists 2 million or so clones; around 95% were seen once. Germline V gene data show CDR1 as ENHRY and CDR2 as SYGVKD. The trim removed 2 bases at V and 4 bases at J, leaving 5 bases unmatched. The CDR3 is 15 amino acids. CD4+ cells underwent separation, giving CD45RA+ naive and CD45RA-negative memory subsets. This receptor was taken from a man aged 18 to 29 in good health. The rearrangement uses TRBV10-3 and TRBJ2-1, with 7 bases identical to TRBD2. The sample taken for sequencing was naive CD4+ T cells sorted from blood. Subset indicated: CD45RA+ positively selected. Here the CDR3 DNA reads TGTGCCATCAGTGAGAGTAGCGGGCGATACAATGAGCAGTTCTTC. Translating gives CAISESSGRYNEQFF.